The 2 T cell receptor beta chains below all came from one sample that was sequenced in a study of metastatic and nonmetastatic thyroid tumors. Thyroid surgery was preceded by no treatment in any patient. TCRdb reprocessed the PCR reads using MiXCR. The table lists about 39,000 clones, roughly 19% of them singletons, with about 16% in the top ten. The sample taken for sequencing was blood. Receptor source: a female donor with papillary thyroid cancer or a benign thyroid nodule (not recorded which). Some clones in this sample may be carry-over from other donors' samples.

The chain joins TRBV18 to TRBJ2-2; D is possibly TRBD1 (5 bases). Germline V gene data show CDR1 as KGHSH and CDR2 as LQKENI. The CDR3 is made up of 15 amino acids. Trimming shortened V by 3 bases and J by 1 base, and 9 bases separated the two germline ends. CDR3 coding DNA: TGTGCCAGCTCACCGGGGCAGATGAACACCGGGGAGCTGTTTTTT. It specifies CASSPGQMNTGELFF. Full variable domain (rest looked up from reference TRBV18 and TRBJ2-2): NAGVMQNPRHLVRRRGQEARLRCSPMKGHSHVYWYRQLPEEGLKFMVYLQKENIIDESGMPKERFSAEFPKEGPSILRIQQVVRGDSAAYFCASSPGQMNTGELFFGEGSRLTVL.

Ten or more counts support this clone. The V gene is TRBV5-4, the J gene TRBJ2-3; 7 bases fit TRBD2. CDR3 size: 15 residues. Germline V gives CDR1 SGHNT, CDR2 YYREEE (reference sequence). Trimming at V came to 5 bases and at J to 0 bases, leaving 6 bases not matched to a gene. The CDR3 coding sequence is TGTGCCAGCAGAACGCTAGCGGCCAGCACAGATACGCAGTATTTT. Its protein is CASRTLAASTDTQYF.